Listed below are T cell receptor beta chains from one sample, sequenced in a study of blood T cell repertoires in COVID-19. The repertoire was sequenced with immunoSEQ multiplex PCR; TCRdb's copy has only in-frame clones and lacks some. The sample lists more than 150,000 clones, approximately 82% occurring once. The material sequenced was peripheral blood. The source is a woman aged 45-60 years with acute or convalescent COVID-19. The CDR3 runs from the conserved cysteine through the conserved F or W. Fields, in order: CDR3 DNA, CDR3 protein, J gene, D gene, V gene. The D gene is left open where the match is weak.

CDR3nt: TGTGCCAGCACTGTTAGACTAGCGGGATTTTACGAGCAGTACTTC
CDR3aa: CASTVRLAGFYEQYF
j_gene: TRBJ2-7
d_gene: TRBD2
v_gene: TRBV27

CDR3nt: TGTGCCAGCAACAGACAGGGAAGAACATATGGCTACACCTTC
CDR3aa: CASNRQGRTYGYTF
j_gene: TRBJ1-2
d_gene: TRBD1
v_gene: TRBV6-5

CDR3nt: TGTGCCAGCAGTGACTCCGGCGGAGCCTCCTACAATGAGCAGTTCTTC
CDR3aa: CASSDSGGASYNEQFF
j_gene: TRBJ2-1
d_gene: NA
v_gene: TRBV6-4

CDR3nt: TGTGCCAGTAGTATAGGAGGGGACATTAACTATGGCTACACCTTC
CDR3aa: CASSIGGDINYGYTF
j_gene: TRBJ1-2
d_gene: NA
v_gene: TRBV19

CDR3nt: TGTGCCAGCAGCTTGGATCTCGCGGGGGGGGACGTCACAGATACGCAGTATTTT
CDR3aa: CASSLDLAGGDVTDTQYF
j_gene: TRBJ2-3
d_gene: TRBD2
v_gene: TRBV5-4

CDR3nt: TGTGCCAGCAGCCCAGACAGGGGAAACGGAAACACCATATATTTT
CDR3aa: CASSPDRGNGNTIYF
j_gene: TRBJ1-3
d_gene: TRBD1
v_gene: TRBV4-2

CDR3nt: TGCGCCAGCAGCCAAGAGAGAGGCTATGGCTACACCTTC
CDR3aa: CASSQERGYGYTF
j_gene: TRBJ1-2
d_gene: NA
v_gene: TRBV4-1

CDR3nt: TGCGCCAGCAGCTACACCGGGACAAGAAATGAAAAACTGTTTTTT
CDR3aa: CASSYTGTRNEKLFF
j_gene: TRBJ1-4
d_gene: NA
v_gene: TRBV4-1

CDR3nt: TGTGCCAGCTCCCCAGGGGGCGACTATGGCTACACCTTC
CDR3aa: CASSPGGDYGYTF
j_gene: TRBJ1-2
d_gene: TRBD1
v_gene: TRBV18

CDR3nt: TGTGCCAGCAATGGTCTAGCGGCTGTCAATGAGCAGTTCTTC
CDR3aa: CASNGLAAVNEQFF
j_gene: TRBJ2-1
d_gene: TRBD2
v_gene: TRBV2